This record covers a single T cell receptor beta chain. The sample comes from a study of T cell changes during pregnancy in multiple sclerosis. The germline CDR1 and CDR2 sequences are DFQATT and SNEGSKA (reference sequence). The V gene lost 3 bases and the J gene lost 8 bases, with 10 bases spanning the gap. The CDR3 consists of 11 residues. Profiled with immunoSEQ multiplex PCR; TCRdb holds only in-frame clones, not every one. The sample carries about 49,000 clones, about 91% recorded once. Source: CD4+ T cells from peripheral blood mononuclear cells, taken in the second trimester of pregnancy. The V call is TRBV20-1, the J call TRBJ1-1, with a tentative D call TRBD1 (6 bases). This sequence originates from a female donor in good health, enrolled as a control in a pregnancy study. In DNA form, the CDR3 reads TGCAGTGCTAGGAGGACAGCCGAAGCTTTCTTT. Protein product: CSARRTAEAFF.